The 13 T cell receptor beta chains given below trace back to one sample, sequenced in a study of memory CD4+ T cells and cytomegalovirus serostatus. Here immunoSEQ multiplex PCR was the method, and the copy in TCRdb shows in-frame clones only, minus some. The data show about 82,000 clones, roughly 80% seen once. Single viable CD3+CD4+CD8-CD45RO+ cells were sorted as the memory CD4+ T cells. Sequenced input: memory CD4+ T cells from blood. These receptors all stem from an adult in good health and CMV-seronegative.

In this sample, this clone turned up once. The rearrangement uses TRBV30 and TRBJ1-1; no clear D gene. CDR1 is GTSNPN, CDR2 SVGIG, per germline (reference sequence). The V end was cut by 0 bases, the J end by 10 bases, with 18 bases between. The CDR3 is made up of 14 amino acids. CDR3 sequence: CAWSVFRLQIVAFF. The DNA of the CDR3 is TGTGCCTGGAGTGTATTCAGGTTGCAAATCGTAGCTTTCTTT.

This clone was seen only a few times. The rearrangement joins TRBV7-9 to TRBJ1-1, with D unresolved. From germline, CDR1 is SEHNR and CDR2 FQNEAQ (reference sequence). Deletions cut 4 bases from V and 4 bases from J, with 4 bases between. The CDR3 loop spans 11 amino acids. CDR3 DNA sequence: TGTGCCAGCAGCTCTACCACTGAAGCTTTCTTT. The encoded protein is CASSSTTEAFF.

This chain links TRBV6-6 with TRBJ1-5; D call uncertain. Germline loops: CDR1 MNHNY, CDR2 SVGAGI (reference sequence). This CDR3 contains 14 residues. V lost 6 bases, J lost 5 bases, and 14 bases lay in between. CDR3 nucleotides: TGTGCCAGCAGCATTTTTTATCCGGATCAGCCCCAGCATTTT. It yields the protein CASSIFYPDQPQHF.

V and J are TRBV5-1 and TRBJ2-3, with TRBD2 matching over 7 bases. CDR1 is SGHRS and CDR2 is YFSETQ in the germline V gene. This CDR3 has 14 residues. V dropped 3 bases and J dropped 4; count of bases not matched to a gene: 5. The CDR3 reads CASSSRSGADTQYF. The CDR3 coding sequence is TGCGCCAGCAGCTCCCGGAGCGGGGCAGATACGCAGTATTTT.

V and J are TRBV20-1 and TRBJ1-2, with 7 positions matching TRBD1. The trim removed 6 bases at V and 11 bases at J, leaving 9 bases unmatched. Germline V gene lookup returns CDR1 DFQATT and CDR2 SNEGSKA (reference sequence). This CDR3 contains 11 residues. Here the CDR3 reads CSAYRQGQYTF. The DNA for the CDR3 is TGCAGTGCCTATAGACAGGGTCAGTACACCTTC.

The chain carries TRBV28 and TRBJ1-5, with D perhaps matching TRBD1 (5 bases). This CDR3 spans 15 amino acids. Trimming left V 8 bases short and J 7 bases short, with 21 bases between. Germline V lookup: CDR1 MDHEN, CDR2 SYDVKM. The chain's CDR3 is CASCSPSGGNQPQHF. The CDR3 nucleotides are TGTGCCAGCTGTTCCCCAAGTGGGGGTAACCAGCCCCAGCATTTT.

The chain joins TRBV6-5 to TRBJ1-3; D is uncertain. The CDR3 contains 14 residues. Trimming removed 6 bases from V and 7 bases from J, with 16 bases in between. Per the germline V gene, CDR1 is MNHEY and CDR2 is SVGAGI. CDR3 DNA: TGTGCCAGCAGCGCCGTGTTAGTAGAGAACACCATATATTTT. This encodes CASSAVLVENTIYF.

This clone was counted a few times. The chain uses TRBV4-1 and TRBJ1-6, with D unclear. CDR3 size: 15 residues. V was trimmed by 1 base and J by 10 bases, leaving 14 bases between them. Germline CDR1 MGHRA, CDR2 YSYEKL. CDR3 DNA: TGCGCCAGCAGCCAAGTGCCCGGGCAGCAGTCACCCCTCCACTTT. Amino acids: CASSQVPGQQSPLHF.

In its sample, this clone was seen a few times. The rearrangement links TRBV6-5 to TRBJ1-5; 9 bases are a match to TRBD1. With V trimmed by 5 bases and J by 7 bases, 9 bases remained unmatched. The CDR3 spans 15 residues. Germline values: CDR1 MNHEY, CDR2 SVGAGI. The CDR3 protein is CASSTRTGANQPQHF. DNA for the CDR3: TGTGCCAGCAGTACGCGGACAGGGGCTAACCAGCCCCAGCATTTT.

Here the CDR3 reads CASGQDGYTGELFF. CDR3 coding DNA: TGTGCTAGTGGTCAGGACGGATACACCGGGGAGCTGTTTTTT. The gene calls are TRBV12-5 and TRBJ2-2, with D unresolved. There are 14 residues in the CDR3. The V gene's germline CDR1 is LGHNT and CDR2 FRNRAP. Trimming shortened V by 5 bases and J by 3 bases, and 10 bases separated the two germline ends.

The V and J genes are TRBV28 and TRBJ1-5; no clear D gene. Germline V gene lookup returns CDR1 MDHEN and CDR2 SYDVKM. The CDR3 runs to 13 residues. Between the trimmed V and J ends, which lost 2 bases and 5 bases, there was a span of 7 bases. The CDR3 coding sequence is TGTGCCAGCAGTTTAAGTTCCTATCAGCCCCAGCATTTT. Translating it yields CASSLSSYQPQHF. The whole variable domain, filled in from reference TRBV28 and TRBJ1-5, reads DVKVTQSSRYLVKRTGEKVFLECVQDMDHENMFWYRQDPGLGLRLIYFSYDVKMKEKGDIPEGYSVSREKKERFSLILESASTNQTSMYLCASSLSSYQPQHFGDGTRLSIL.

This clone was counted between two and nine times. The CDR3 region is CASSSNSGGAVETQYF. Written as DNA, the CDR3 is TGTGCCAGCAGTTCCAATAGCGGGGGGGCCGTGGAGACCCAGTACTTC. The V and J genes are TRBV6-6 and TRBJ2-5, with 11 bases lining up with TRBD2. After removal of 4 bases from V and 5 bases from J, the junction contained 9 bases not matched to a gene. Germline V lookup: CDR1 MNHNY, CDR2 SVGAGI (reference sequence). The CDR3 runs 16 residues.

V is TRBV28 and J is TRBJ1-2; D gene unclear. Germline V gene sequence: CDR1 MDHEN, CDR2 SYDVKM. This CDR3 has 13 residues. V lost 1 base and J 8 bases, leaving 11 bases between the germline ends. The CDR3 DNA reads TGTGCCAGCAGTTTATTCAGCGGGCACGGCTACACCTTC. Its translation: CASSLFSGHGYTF.